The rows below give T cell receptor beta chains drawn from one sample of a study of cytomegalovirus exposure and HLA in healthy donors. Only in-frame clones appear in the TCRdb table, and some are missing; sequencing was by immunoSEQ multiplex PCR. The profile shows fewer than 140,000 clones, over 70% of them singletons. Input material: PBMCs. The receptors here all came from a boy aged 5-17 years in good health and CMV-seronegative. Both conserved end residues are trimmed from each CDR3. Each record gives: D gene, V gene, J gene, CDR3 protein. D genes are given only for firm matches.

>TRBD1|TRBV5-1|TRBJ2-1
ASSPTGDPMPPYNEQF
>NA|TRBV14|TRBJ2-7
ASSPSGGSEQY
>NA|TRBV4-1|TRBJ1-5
ASSHHPGTRDQPQH
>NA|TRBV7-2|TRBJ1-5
ASSLFGGGTQPQH
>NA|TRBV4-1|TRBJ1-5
ASSQDVLVGGEPQH
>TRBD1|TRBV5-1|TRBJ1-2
ASSGNPGQADGYT
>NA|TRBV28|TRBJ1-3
ASSPGQLLSGNTIY
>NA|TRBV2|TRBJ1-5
ASTQRRDGNQPQH
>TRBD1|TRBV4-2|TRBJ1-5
ASSQLDREGQPQH
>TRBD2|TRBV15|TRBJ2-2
ATSRGGLAVGTGELF
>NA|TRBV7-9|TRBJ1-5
ASSLDRDNQPQH
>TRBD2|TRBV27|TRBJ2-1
ASSLAPGTSRTEQF
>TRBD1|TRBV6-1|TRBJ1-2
ASSDGQGIGYT
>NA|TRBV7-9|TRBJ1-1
ASSRRGGERNTEAF
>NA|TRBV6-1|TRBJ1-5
ASRTGHNQPQH
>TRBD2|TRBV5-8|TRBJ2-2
ASSDGTTNTGELF
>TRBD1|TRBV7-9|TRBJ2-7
ASSSLGQVSYEQY
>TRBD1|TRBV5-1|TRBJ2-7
ASSLAGGATYEQY
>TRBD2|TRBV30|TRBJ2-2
AWSPTGRTSGTGELF
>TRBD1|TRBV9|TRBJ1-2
ASSPSTGDYGYT
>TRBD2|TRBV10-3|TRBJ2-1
AISSGTSLNEQF
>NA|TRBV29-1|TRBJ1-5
SARGGAGQPQH
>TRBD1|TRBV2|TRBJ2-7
ASSGGAGQVRDEQY
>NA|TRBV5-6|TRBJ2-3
ASSHGALGADTQY
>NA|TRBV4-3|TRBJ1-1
ASSLFPGAGNTEAF